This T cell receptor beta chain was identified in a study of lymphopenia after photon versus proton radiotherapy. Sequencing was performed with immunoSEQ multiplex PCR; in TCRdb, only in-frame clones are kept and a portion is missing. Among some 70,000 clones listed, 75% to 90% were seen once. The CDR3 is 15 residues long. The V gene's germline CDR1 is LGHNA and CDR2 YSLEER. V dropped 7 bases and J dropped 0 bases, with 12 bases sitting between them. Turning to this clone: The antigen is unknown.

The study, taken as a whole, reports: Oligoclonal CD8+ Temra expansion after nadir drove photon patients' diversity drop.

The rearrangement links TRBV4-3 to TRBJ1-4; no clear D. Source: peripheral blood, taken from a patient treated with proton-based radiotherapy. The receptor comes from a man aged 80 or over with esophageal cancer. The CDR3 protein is CASTGSPPTNEKLFF. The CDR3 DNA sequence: TGCGCCAGCACGGGGTCCCCCCCAACTAATGAAAAACTGTTTTTT.